Listed below are T cell receptor beta chains from one sample, sequenced in a study of blood T cell repertoires in COVID-19. The repertoire was sequenced with immunoSEQ multiplex PCR; TCRdb's copy has only in-frame clones and lacks some. Among hundreds of thousands of clones, 80% to 90% were seen once, and the ten largest hold 2.4%. What was sequenced was PBMCs or T cells enriched from blood (not recorded which). These receptors were obtained from a woman between 18 and 29 years old who had recovered from COVID-19. Both conserved end residues are part of each CDR3. The D gene is left open where the match is weak. Clone size appears in some rows only: once, few, many, or a class for an expanded clone.

clone size	V gene	D gene	J gene	CDR3 DNA	CDR3 protein
-	TRBV29-1	TRBD2	TRBJ2-2	TGCAGCGTGGCGGGGGGCCCGAACACCGGGGAGCTGTTTTTT	CSVAGGPNTGELFF
-	TRBV7-9	TRBD1	TRBJ1-1	TGTGCCAGCAGCTCTGAAAACAGGGGCCTCGGCACTGAAGCTTTCTTT	CASSSENRGLGTEAFF
-	TRBV19	TRBD1	TRBJ2-7	TGTGCCAGTAGTATAGGGGACAGGGGGAACTACGAGCAGTACTTC	CASSIGDRGNYEQYF
-	TRBV2	TRBD2	TRBJ2-3	TGTGCCAGCAGGGGCTTGCGGGGGGCTACCCCGTGGACGCAGTATTTT	CASRGLRGATPWTQYF
-	TRBV7-2	-	TRBJ2-3	TGTGCCAGCAGCCCCCGCGACTACCCAGGAGATACGCAGTATTTT	CASSPRDYPGDTQYF
-	TRBV30	-	TRBJ2-5	TGTGCCTGGAGTGGCAGACAAGAGACCCAGTACTTC	CAWSGRQETQYF
-	TRBV25-1	TRBD1	TRBJ1-2	TGTGCCAGCAGTCCTCAAGACAGGGGAGCCTATGGCTACACCTTC	CASSPQDRGAYGYTF
-	TRBV19	TRBD1	TRBJ2-3	TGTGCCAGCGAAGACAGGGCAAACACAGATACGCAGTATTTT	CASEDRANTDTQYF
-	TRBV5-1	TRBD1	TRBJ2-5	TGCGCCAGCAGCTACCAGGGGGCATGGGAGACCCAGTACTTC	CASSYQGAWETQYF
once	TRBV3-1/TRBV3-2	-	TRBJ1-1	TGTGCCAGCAGCCAAGATTTGGGCAGGAACACTGAAGCTTTCTTT	CASSQDLGRNTEAFF
-	TRBV6-5	TRBD1	TRBJ2-5	TGTGCCAGCAGTTACTCTACGGGACAGCGGCAAGAGACCCAGTACTTC	CASSYSTGQRQETQYF
-	TRBV9	TRBD2	TRBJ2-3	TGTGCCAGCAGCGTAATGGCAGCGGGGGGGCGAGATACGCAGTATTTT	CASSVMAAGGRDTQYF
once	TRBV3-1/TRBV3-2	TRBD1	TRBJ1-2	TGTGCCAGCAGCCAAGTCTTCACAGGGGGCCGTGGCTACACCTTC	CASSQVFTGGRGYTF
-	TRBV3-1/TRBV3-2	-	TRBJ1-6	TGTGCCAGCAGCCACACCACGAGAGTGGTCCACTTT	CASSHTTRVVHF
-	TRBV7-9	-	TRBJ1-1	TGTGCCAGCAGCCCCTCCGGGAGCACTGAAGCTTTCTTT	CASSPSGSTEAFF